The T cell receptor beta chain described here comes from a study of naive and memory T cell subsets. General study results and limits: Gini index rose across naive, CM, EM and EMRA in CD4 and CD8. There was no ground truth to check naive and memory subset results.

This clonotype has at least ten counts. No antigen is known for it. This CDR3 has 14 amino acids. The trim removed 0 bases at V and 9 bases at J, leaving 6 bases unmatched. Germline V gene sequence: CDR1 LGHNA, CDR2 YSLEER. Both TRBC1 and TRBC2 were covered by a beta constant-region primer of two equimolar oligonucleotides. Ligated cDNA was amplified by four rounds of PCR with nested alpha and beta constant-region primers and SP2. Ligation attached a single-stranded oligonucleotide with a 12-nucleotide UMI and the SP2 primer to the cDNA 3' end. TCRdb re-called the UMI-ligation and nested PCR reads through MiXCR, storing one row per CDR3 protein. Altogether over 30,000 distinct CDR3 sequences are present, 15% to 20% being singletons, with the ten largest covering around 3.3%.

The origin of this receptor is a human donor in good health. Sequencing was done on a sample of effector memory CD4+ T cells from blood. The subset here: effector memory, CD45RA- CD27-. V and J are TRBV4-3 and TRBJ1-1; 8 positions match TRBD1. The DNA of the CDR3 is TGCGCCAGCAGCCAAGATCGCGGACAGGGTAAAGCTTTCTTT. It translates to CASSQDRGQGKAFF.